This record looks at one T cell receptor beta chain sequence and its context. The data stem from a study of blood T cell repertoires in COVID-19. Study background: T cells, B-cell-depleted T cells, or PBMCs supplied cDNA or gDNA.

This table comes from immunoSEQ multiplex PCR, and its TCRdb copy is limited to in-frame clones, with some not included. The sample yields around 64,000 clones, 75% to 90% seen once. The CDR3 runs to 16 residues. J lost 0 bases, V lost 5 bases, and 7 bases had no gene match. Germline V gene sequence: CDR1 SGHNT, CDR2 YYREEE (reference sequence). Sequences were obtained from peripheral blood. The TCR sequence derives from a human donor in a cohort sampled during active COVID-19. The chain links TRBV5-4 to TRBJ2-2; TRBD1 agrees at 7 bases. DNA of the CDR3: TGTGCCAGCAGTCCGGGACAGAGATCGAACACCGGGGAGCTGTTTTTT. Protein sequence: CASSPGQRSNTGELFF.